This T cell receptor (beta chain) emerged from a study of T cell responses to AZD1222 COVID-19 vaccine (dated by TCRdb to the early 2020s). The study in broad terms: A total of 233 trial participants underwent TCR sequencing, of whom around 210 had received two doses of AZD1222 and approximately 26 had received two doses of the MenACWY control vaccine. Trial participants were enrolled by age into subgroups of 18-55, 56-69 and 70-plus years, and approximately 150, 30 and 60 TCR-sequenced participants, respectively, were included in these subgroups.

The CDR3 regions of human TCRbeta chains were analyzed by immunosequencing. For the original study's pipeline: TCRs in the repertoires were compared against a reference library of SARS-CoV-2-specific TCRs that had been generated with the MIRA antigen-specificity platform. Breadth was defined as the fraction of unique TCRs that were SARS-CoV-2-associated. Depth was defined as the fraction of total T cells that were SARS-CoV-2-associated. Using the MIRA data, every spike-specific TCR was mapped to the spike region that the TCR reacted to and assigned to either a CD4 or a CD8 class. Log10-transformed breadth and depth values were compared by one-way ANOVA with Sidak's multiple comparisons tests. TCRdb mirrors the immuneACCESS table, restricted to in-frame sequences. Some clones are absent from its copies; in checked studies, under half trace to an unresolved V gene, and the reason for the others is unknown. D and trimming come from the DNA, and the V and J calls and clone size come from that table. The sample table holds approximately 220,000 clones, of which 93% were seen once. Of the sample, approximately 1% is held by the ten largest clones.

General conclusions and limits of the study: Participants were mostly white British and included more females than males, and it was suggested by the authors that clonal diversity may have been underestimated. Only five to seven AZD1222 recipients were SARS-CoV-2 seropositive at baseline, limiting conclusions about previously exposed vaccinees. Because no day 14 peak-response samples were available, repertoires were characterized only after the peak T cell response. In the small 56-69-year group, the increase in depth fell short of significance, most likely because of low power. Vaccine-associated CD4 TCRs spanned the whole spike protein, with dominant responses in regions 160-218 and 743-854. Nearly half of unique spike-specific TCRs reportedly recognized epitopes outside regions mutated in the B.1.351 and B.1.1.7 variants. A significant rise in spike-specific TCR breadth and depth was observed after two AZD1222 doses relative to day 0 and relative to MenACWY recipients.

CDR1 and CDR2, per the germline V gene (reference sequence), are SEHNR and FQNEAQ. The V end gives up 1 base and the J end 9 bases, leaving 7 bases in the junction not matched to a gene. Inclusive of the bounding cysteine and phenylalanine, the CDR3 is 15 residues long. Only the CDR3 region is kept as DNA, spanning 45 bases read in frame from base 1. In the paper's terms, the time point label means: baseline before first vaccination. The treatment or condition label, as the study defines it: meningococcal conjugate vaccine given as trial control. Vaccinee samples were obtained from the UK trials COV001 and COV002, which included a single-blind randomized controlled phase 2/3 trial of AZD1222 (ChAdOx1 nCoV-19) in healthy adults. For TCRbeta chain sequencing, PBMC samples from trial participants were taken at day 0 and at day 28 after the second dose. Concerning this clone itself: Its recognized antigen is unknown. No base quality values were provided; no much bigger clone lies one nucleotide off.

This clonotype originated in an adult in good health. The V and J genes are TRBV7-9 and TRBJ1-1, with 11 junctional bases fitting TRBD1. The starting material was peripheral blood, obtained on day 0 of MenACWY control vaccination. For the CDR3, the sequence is CASSLVPGQGEKAFF. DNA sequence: TGTGCCAGCAGCTTAGTTCCGGGACAGGGGGAGAAAGCTTTCTTT.